This TCR beta chain was identified during a study of blood T cells in healthy people across ages. Study overall: Template switching captured about one barcoded beta molecule per two T cells. Study-level findings and limits: A strong correlation between TCR beta diversity and naive T cell percentage was seen.

Germline-derived CDR1 and CDR2 are SGHTA and FQGNSA. CDR3 size: 14 residues. Regarding this clonotype: The antigen remains unidentified.

A J-beta primer mix and a sample-barcoded 5' primer were used in a second PCR of roughly 7 to 12 cycles. From the 5' RACE reads, TCRdb called clonotypes with MiXCR, one entry per CDR3 protein. The sample yields hundreds of thousands of distinct CDR3 sequences, approximately 44% seen once. With each sample, at least 5 micrograms of total RNA were extracted. Specimen: blood. The chain recombines TRBV7-2 with TRBJ2-5; D is unresolved. The J call is uncertain, as TRBJ2-7 better fits the DNA end. This receptor was taken from a man aged 55 to 70 in good health. The CDR3 reads CASSLTTPSYEQYF. In DNA, the CDR3 is TGTGCCAGCAGCTTAACGACACCCTCCTACGAGCAGTACTTC.